This record looks at one T cell receptor beta chain sequence and its context. This clonotype was counted between two and nine times. Its antigen is still unknown. No much larger clone exists at a distance of one base, and base qualities are not known. V is cut by 8 bases and J by 4 bases, and the space between the germline ends is 8 bases. The CDR3 spans 11 residues, from the cysteine through the phenylalanine. Only the CDR3 DNA stays, 33 bases, in frame from base 1. Libraries were made using PCR. TCRdb names Illumina HiSeq 2500 as the instrument used. TCR libraries were prepared with molecular barcoding, using unique molecular identifiers to normalize TCRbeta repertoire quantification. TCRdb handled the public reads itself, with Q25 trimming in fastp and clone calling in MiXCR, and kept productive beta chains. Records with the same CDR3 protein are collapsed into one entry carrying the most frequent genes and DNA. The sample table lists roughly 180,000 distinct CDR3 sequences, roughly 15% of them with a count of one. The ten largest account for roughly an eighth of the sample.

These data belong to a study of T-cell reconstitution after alpha-beta-depleted transplantation in children (dated by TCRdb to 2015 to 2016). The study in broad terms: Using TCR repertoire profiling, the study followed T-cell immune reconstitution in a quantitative way in children after TCRalphabeta/CD19-depleted allogeneic hematopoietic cell transplantation.

The chain employs TRBV12-3 or TRBV12-4 and TRBJ1-2; the D gene is perhaps TRBD1, on 5 matching bases. This clonotype originated in a human donor who donated a stem cell graft to a child with acute lymphoblastic leukemia. The source was PBMCs from the stem cell graft donor, collected from the stem cell graft. The CDR3 in this case is CASRGAYGYTF. The DNA sequence is as follows: TGTGCCAGCCGGGGCGCCTATGGCTACACCTTC.